A selection of T cell receptor beta chains follows, all from one sample in a study of response to subunit inactivated influenza vaccine. MiXCR, run by TCRdb on the RT-PCR reads, gives a single entry per CDR3 protein. The repertoire includes 800,000 to 1,000,000 distinct CDR3 sequences, 20% to 25% of them detected once, and 9.5% to 13% sits in the top ten. The input for sequencing was PBMCs from blood, taken around 5 days after vaccination. These receptors originate from a middle-aged man who received an inactivated influenza vaccine. CDR3s include the opening cysteine and the closing phenylalanine or tryptophan. D genes are given only for firm matches. A clone size is listed for some rows: how often the clone was seen (once, few, many), or a class if it is expanded.

J gene,clone size,V gene,D gene,CDR3 DNA,CDR3 protein
TRBJ1-4,few,TRBV29-1,-,TGCAGCGTGCAGTCGTCACCTAATGAAAAACTGTTTTTT,CSVQSSPNEKLFF
TRBJ1-5,-,TRBV28,-,TGTGCCAGCAGGGGCCTTGGGGGCGTCAGGGATCAGCCCCAGCATTTT,CASRGLGGVRDQPQHF
TRBJ1-1,-,TRBV12-3/TRBV12-4,-,TGTGCCAGCACCCCTTCAATCAGTGAAGCTTTCTTT,CASTPSISEAFF
TRBJ2-3,-,TRBV29-1,TRBD2,TGCAGCGACAGTCTAACCGGGAGGGGAGGCACAGATACGCAGTATTTT,CSDSLTGRGGTDTQYF
TRBJ2-1,-,TRBV11-2,-,TGTGCCAGCAGCCACGGAAATGAGCAGTTCTTC,CASSHGNEQFF
TRBJ2-3,few,TRBV6-1,TRBD2,TGTGCCAGCAGTGGACTAAGCGGGAGGGGTACAGATACGCAGTATTTT,CASSGLSGRGTDTQYF
TRBJ2-1,few,TRBV5-5,TRBD2,TGTGCCAGCAGCTTGCCCACTAGCGGAATCGACAATGAGCAGTTCTTC,CASSLPTSGIDNEQFF
TRBJ1-4,-,TRBV20-1,-,TGCAGTGCTAGAGATTTCGAAAAACTGTTTTTT,CSARDFEKLFF
TRBJ2-1,-,TRBV9,TRBD2,TGTGCCAGCAGCGTGAGCCCGAGCGGGAGGGCCATAAATGAGCAGTTCTTC,CASSVSPSGRAINEQFF
TRBJ2-3,-,TRBV10-3,TRBD2,TGTGCCATCAGTGCTAGCGGGAGTGGAGATACGCAGTATTTT,CAISASGSGDTQYF
TRBJ2-1,many,TRBV5-1,-,TGCGCCAGCAGCTTGGGTACTTCTCCCTACAATGAGCAGTTCTTC,CASSLGTSPYNEQFF
TRBJ2-1,few,TRBV15,-,TGTGCCACCAGCAGAGATCTGAGTAGACTCAATGAGCAGTTCTTC,CATSRDLSRLNEQFF
TRBJ2-3,many,TRBV7-2,TRBD2,TGTGCCAGCAGCTTAGTTAGCGGGGGGGCCGATACGCAGTATTTT,CASSLVSGGADTQYF
TRBJ2-3,-,TRBV29-1,TRBD2,TGCAGCGTCGAAGGACTAGCGGTCCTAAGCACAGATACGCAGTATTTT,CSVEGLAVLSTDTQYF
TRBJ2-4,-,TRBV21-1,-,TGTGCCAGCAGTAGAATGGAAGACAGGGGTGGAAACATTCAGTACTTC,CASSRMEDRGGNIQYF
TRBJ2-7,few,TRBV6-1,-,TGTGCCAGCAGTGAAGGGGCTAGGGGGGAGCAGTACTTC,CASSEGARGEQYF
TRBJ2-1,-,TRBV7-2,TRBD1,TGTGCCAGCAGCTTCACTGACAGGGGGAATGAGCAGTTCTTC,CASSFTDRGNEQFF
TRBJ2-4,-,TRBV21-1,-,TGTGCCAGCTCCCCCGCGGAGGCCCTAGCCAAAAACATTCAGTACTTC,CASSPAEALAKNIQYF
TRBJ2-3,-,TRBV20-1,TRBD2,TGCAGTGCTAGCCCGGGACTAGCGATCACAGATACGCAGTATTTT,CSASPGLAITDTQYF
TRBJ2-7,few,TRBV4-2,TRBD1,TGTGCCAGCAGTCGAGGGGGCTCAGTGTATAGGTCCTACGAGCAGTACTTC,CASSRGGSVYRSYEQYF
TRBJ2-3,-,TRBV28,-,TGTGCCAGCACCACCCACCGGACTTTCACAGATACGCAGTATTTT,CASTTHRTFTDTQYF
TRBJ2-3,-,TRBV4-2,TRBD1,TGTGCCAGCAGCCAAGATCCACAGGGGGCAGATACGCAGTATTTT,CASSQDPQGADTQYF
TRBJ2-5,once,TRBV20-1,TRBD1,TGCAGTGCTCCGCAACAGGGGGAGACCCAGTACTTC,CSAPQQGETQYF
TRBJ2-2,-,TRBV2,-,TGTGCCAGCAGTGAAGCGGGACGGGTTCGCACCGGGGAGCTGTTTTTT,CASSEAGRVRTGELFF
TRBJ2-1,few,TRBV7-2,-,TGTGCCAGCAGCTTAGTCCGTAGCTTGCTAAGGGGGAATGAGCAGTTCTTC,CASSLVRSLLRGNEQFF
TRBJ2-3,once,TRBV7-9,TRBD2,TGTGCCAGCAGCTCACCGGGACTAGCGGGGGGAGGTACGCAGTATTTT,CASSSPGLAGGGTQYF
TRBJ2-1,-,TRBV5-1,-,TGCGCCAGCAAAGACTCCACCTCCTACAATGAGCAGTTCTTC,CASKDSTSYNEQFF
TRBJ2-3,-,TRBV20-1,-,TGCAGTGCTAGAGATAACCTAGCCGGTAGGGCAGATACGCAGTATTTT,CSARDNLAGRADTQYF
TRBJ2-7,-,TRBV6-1,-,TGTGCCAGCCCCGAGCCCCAGAGCGGACATCTAACGGGGTACGAGCAGTACTTC,CASPEPQSGHLTGYEQYF
TRBJ1-1,-,TRBV12-3/TRBV12-4,-,TGTGCCAGCAGTCTGGATACGGTGAACACTGAAGCTTTCTTT,CASSLDTVNTEAFF
TRBJ1-2,few,TRBV20-1,-,TGCAGTGCTAGAGATTTACGACATTCTGACTATGGCTACACCTTC,CSARDLRHSDYGYTF
TRBJ2-5,many,TRBV7-2,TRBD1,TGTGCCAGCAGCTTAGTTCCAGGGGGCTTTGGAGAGACCCAGTACTTC,CASSLVPGGFGETQYF
TRBJ2-3,-,TRBV7-9,TRBD2,TGTGCCAGCAGCTTAGGGCCCGGCGGGGGGCTGGCGGGTACGCAGTATTTT,CASSLGPGGGLAGTQYF
TRBJ2-3,-,TRBV14,TRBD1,TGTGCCAGCAGCCAGCGACAGGGGATGCAGTATTTT,CASSQRQGMQYF
TRBJ2-5,-,TRBV7-2,-,TGTGCCAGCAGCTACATCGCGGGTGGGGAGACCCAGTACTTC,CASSYIAGGETQYF
TRBJ2-5,-,TRBV6-2/TRBV6-3,-,TGTGCCAGCAGTACTGGACAGAGCCTACAAGAGACCCAGTACTTC,CASSTGQSLQETQYF
TRBJ2-3,many,TRBV10-3,TRBD1,TGTGCCATCTGGGCGGGACAGGGCACAGATACGCAGTATTTT,CAIWAGQGTDTQYF
TRBJ2-1,-,TRBV29-1,-,TGCAGCGTTGGATGGGGGGCGCGGAGTGAGCAGTTCTTC,CSVGWGARSEQFF
TRBJ2-2,few,TRBV7-9,-,TGTGCCAGCAGCTTGAAGGATGCGGGCGGGGAGCTGTTTTTT,CASSLKDAGGELFF
TRBJ2-2,-,TRBV6-1,TRBD2,TGTGCCAGCATCGGACTAGCGGGAGGTGGGAGCACCGGGGAGCTGTTTTTT,CASIGLAGGGSTGELFF
TRBJ2-1,-,TRBV7-2,-,TGTGCCAGCAGCTTAGGATTCAGAACCTACGAGCAGTTCTTC,CASSLGFRTYEQFF
TRBJ2-7,-,TRBV20-1,TRBD2,TGCAGTGCTAATCTCCGGGGGGGTGGCTACGAGCAGTACTTC,CSANLRGGGYEQYF
TRBJ2-2,few,TRBV6-5,TRBD2,TGTGCCAGCAGTTACTCGACCGGGAGCGGGGCCGGGGAGCTGTTTTTT,CASSYSTGSGAGELFF
TRBJ2-1,-,TRBV2,TRBD2,TGTGCCAGCGGAACTAGCGGGGTCTCCTACAATGAGCAGTTCTTC,CASGTSGVSYNEQFF
TRBJ2-1,-,TRBV29-1,TRBD2,TGCAGCGTTGAAGATCTAGCGGGGGCAGACGAGCAGTTCTTC,CSVEDLAGADEQFF
TRBJ2-1,few,TRBV3-1,TRBD2,TGTGCCAGCAGCCAAGTAGCGAGCGGGAGGGTAATCGGTGAGCAGTTCTTC,CASSQVASGRVIGEQFF
TRBJ1-1,many,TRBV21-1,-,TGTGCCAGCAGTCCTCCCTGGCCACACAGGGCTACGAACACTGAAGCTTTCTTT,CASSPPWPHRATNTEAFF
TRBJ2-1,many,TRBV12-3/TRBV12-4,TRBD2,TGTGCCAGCATGCCCAGCGGGGGCCATGAGCAGTTCTTC,CASMPSGGHEQFF
TRBJ2-5,-,TRBV5-1,TRBD2,TGCGCCAGCAGCTTGGGTGCGGGGGACCAAGAGACCCAGTACTTC,CASSLGAGDQETQYF
TRBJ2-2,few,TRBV10-1,TRBD1,TGCGCCAGCAGCCCTTGGCAGGGGGTAAACACCGGGGAGCTGTTTTTT,CASSPWQGVNTGELFF
TRBJ2-1,-,TRBV18,-,TGTGCCAGCTCACCACTGGCTGACAATGAGCAGTTCTTC,CASSPLADNEQFF
TRBJ2-1,-,TRBV4-3,TRBD2,TGCGCCAGCAGCCAAGGTCCAACCCCGGGGGGGGCCTACAATGAGCAGTTCTTC,CASSQGPTPGGAYNEQFF
TRBJ1-1,many,TRBV28,-,TGTGCCAGCAGTTACAGGAGCCAGGGCACTGAAGCTTTCTTT,CASSYRSQGTEAFF
TRBJ1-6,-,TRBV28,TRBD1,TGTGCCAGCAGTTCAGCCGCCGGACAGGATAATTCACCCCTCCACTTT,CASSSAAGQDNSPLHF
TRBJ2-3,few,TRBV7-2,-,TGTGCCAGCAGCTCGTACCGGGGGAAGGATACGCAGTATTTT,CASSSYRGKDTQYF
TRBJ2-7,-,TRBV27,TRBD1,TGTGCCAGCAGGACCTCCGGGACAGGGTTCTCCTACGAGCAGTACTTC,CASRTSGTGFSYEQYF
TRBJ2-7,few,TRBV7-2,-,TGTGCCAGCAGCGAGGCCCGATACGAGCAGTACTTC,CASSEARYEQYF
TRBJ2-3,-,TRBV7-2,TRBD2,TGTGCCAGCAGCCAGACTAGCGGGAGGGTGGCAGATACGCAGTATTTT,CASSQTSGRVADTQYF